This is a list of T cell receptor beta chains from one sample in a study of T cell responses to AZD1222 COVID-19 vaccine. Profiled with immunoSEQ multiplex PCR; TCRdb holds only in-frame clones, not every one. This repertoire shows around 120,000 clones, 92% found once; its top ten account for more than 13%. Sequenced here: peripheral blood, sampled on day 0 of AZD1222 vaccination. The receptors were sampled from an adult in good health. Each CDR3 is given with its conserved first and last residue. D genes are given only for firm matches. Rows give clone size only sometimes, using once, few, many, or a class for an expanded clone.

CDR3 protein | CDR3 DNA | J gene | V gene | D gene | clone size
CASSELLGSENIQYF | TGTGCCAGCAGTGAGCTACTGGGGAGTGAAAACATTCAGTACTTC | TRBJ2-4 | TRBV25-1 | - | -
CASRERDRAFHEQYF | TGTGCCAGCAGGGAAAGGGACAGGGCCTTCCACGAGCAGTACTTC | TRBJ2-7 | TRBV2 | TRBD1 | -
CASTLYTTDYNEQFF | TGCGCCAGCACCCTATATACAACGGATTACAATGAGCAGTTCTTC | TRBJ2-1 | TRBV4-1 | - | -
CASTPKAGDQPQHF | TGTGCCAGCACCCCCAAAGCGGGGGATCAGCCCCAGCATTTT | TRBJ1-5 | TRBV27 | - | -
CASSTLRGQSTDTQYF | TGTGCCAGCAGCACCCTCCGGGGACAGAGCACAGATACGCAGTATTTT | TRBJ2-3 | TRBV6-6 | TRBD1 | -
CASRQQLNTEAFF | TGTGCCAGCAGGCAACAGTTGAACACTGAAGCTTTCTTT | TRBJ1-1 | TRBV6-5 | - | -
CASSKGQVFDDAEKLFF | TGCGCCAGCAGCAAGGGACAGGTTTTTGACGACGCTGAAAAACTGTTTTTT | TRBJ1-4 | TRBV4-3 | TRBD1 | -
CASSYRGLEPQHF | TGTGCCAGCAGTTACCGCGGTTTAGAGCCCCAGCATTTT | TRBJ1-5 | TRBV6-5 | - | -
CASSLTRDRYGYTF | TGTGCCAGCAGCCTTACCAGGGACAGGTATGGCTACACCTTC | TRBJ1-2 | TRBV3-1/TRBV3-2 | TRBD1 | -
CASSSGTNIRLNEQFF | TGCGCCAGCAGCTCCGGGACTAACATTCGTCTCAATGAGCAGTTCTTC | TRBJ2-1 | TRBV5-1 | TRBD2 | -
CASSQRTQGKVGYTF | TGTGCCAGCAGCCAGAGAACACAGGGGAAGGTTGGCTACACCTTC | TRBJ1-2 | TRBV3-1/TRBV3-2 | TRBD1 | -
CASLNRGQLNTEAFF | TGTGCCAGCTTAAACCGGGGACAGCTGAACACTGAAGCTTTCTTT | TRBJ1-1 | TRBV7-8 | TRBD1 | -
CASSYRQGSEAFF | TGTGCCAGCAGTTATCGACAGGGCTCTGAAGCTTTCTTT | TRBJ1-1 | TRBV12-3/TRBV12-4 | TRBD1 | -
CASSRTVSGELFF | TGTGCCAGCAGTCGGACAGTGTCGGGGGAGCTGTTTTTT | TRBJ2-2 | TRBV6-2/TRBV6-3 | - | once
CASSFMRHEQFF | TGTGCCAGCAGTTTTATGAGGCATGAGCAGTTCTTC | TRBJ2-1 | TRBV28 | - | -
CASSPKGSNQPQHF | TGTGCCAGCAGCCCGAAAGGCAGCAATCAGCCCCAGCATTTT | TRBJ1-5 | TRBV7-9 | - | -
CASSSTGDVATQYF | TGTGCCAGCAGTTCGACAGGGGATGTGGCGACCCAGTACTTC | TRBJ2-5 | TRBV6-2/TRBV6-3 | TRBD1 | -
CASSFTNRVYEQYF | TGTGCCAGCAGTTTTACTAACAGGGTGTACGAGCAGTACTTC | TRBJ2-7 | TRBV27 | - | -
CASSSLAGNTEAFF | TGTGCCAGCAGCTCCCTCGCGGGGAACACTGAAGCTTTCTTT | TRBJ1-1 | TRBV11-2 | - | -
CASSEEGPNQPQHF | TGTGCCAGCAGTGAAGAGGGGCCCAATCAGCCCCAGCATTTT | TRBJ1-5 | TRBV6-1 | - | -
CASSSGIGTTDTQYF | TGCGCCAGCAGCTCGGGGATAGGAACCACAGATACGCAGTATTTT | TRBJ2-3 | TRBV5-1 | - | once
CASRSGQGANQPQHF | TGCGCCAGCAGATCAGGACAGGGGGCTAATCAGCCCCAGCATTTT | TRBJ1-5 | TRBV5-1 | TRBD1 | few
CASSLHAEGTLGNTIYF | TGCGCCAGCAGCCTCCACGCAGAGGGGACCCTTGGAAACACCATATATTTT | TRBJ1-3 | TRBV4-1 | - | -
CASSTPGGSRNEQFF | TGTGCCAGCAGTACCCCCGGGGGATCCCGCAATGAGCAGTTCTTC | TRBJ2-1 | TRBV27 | - | -
CASSFGGVYGYTF | TGTGCCAGCAGCTTCGGGGGAGTCTATGGCTACACCTTC | TRBJ1-2 | TRBV7-2 | - | -
CSVVLDRDHNEKLFF | TGCAGCGTTGTCCTCGACAGAGACCACAATGAAAAACTGTTTTTT | TRBJ1-4 | TRBV29-1 | - | -
CASSSGQGRTEAFF | TGCGCCAGCAGCTCCGGACAGGGGCGCACTGAAGCTTTCTTT | TRBJ1-1 | TRBV5-1 | TRBD1 | once
CASSGQGFYNSPLHF | TGTGCCAGCAGCGGACAGGGGTTTTATAATTCACCCCTCCACTTT | TRBJ1-6 | TRBV2 | TRBD1 | -